This T cell receptor beta chain appears in the sequencing data of a study of cytomegalovirus exposure and HLA in healthy donors. On the study more broadly: A preliminary data release comprised 80 million to 95 million unique TCRs obtained from HLA-typed donors. Whole-study findings and limits: HLA allele associations emerged for fewer than 20,000 TCR beta sequences in a later analysis, at 0.05 false discovery rate. No immune exposure information besides CMV serostatus was available. Most of the TCR beta V segments (in an earlier analysis) were productive either about 87% or about 30% of the time.

Comment on this clone: Its antigen is not known.

Germline-derived CDR1 and CDR2 are LGHNT and FRNRAP. The CDR3 runs to 17 residues. V lost 5 bases, J lost 0 bases, and 19 bases lay in between. The PCR made use of 60 Vbeta and 13 Jbeta primers. TCRdb's copy holds only in-frame clones and misses some; the assay was immunoSEQ multiplex PCR. The sample includes about 70,000 clones, 74% seen only once; the top ten take over 10%. The chain joins TRBV12-5 to TRBJ1-1; D gene ambiguous. Sequenced material: PBMCs. This receptor was identified in a human donor in good health. The CDR3 is CASGGSSVITMNTEAFF. The CDR3 DNA follows: TGTGCTAGTGGTGGCTCTTCCGTTATCACCATGAACACTGAAGCTTTCTTT.